Presented here are 10 T cell receptor beta chains from one specimen sequenced in a study of blood T cell repertoires in COVID-19. Here immunoSEQ multiplex PCR was the method, and the copy in TCRdb shows in-frame clones only, minus some. Here the sample spans hundreds of thousands of clones, 88% being singletons. The sample consisted of peripheral blood. Receptor source: a young woman with COVID-19, enrolled during active disease.

CDR3 protein: CASSGAGNTEAFF. The CDR3 nucleotides read TGTGCCAGCAGCGGCGCAGGGAACACTGAAGCTTTCTTT. The chain employs TRBV5-6 and TRBJ1-1; D not resolved. The CDR3 is 13 residues long. The germline gives CDR1 SGHDT, CDR2 YYEEEE. The V and J ends lost 4 bases and 1 base respectively, with 8 bases between them.

This clone is a singleton in its sample. The chain links TRBV5-8 to TRBJ2-7, with a possible D match to TRBD2 (5 bases). This CDR3 is built from 16 residues. V was cut by 6 bases and J by 0 bases, with 19 bases left in between. Germline V CDR1 and CDR2: SGHTS, YDEGEE. CDR3 amino acids: CASITYPGTSSYEQYF. The CDR3 DNA is TGTGCCAGCATCACGTACCCGGGCACTAGCTCCTACGAGCAGTACTTC.

This clone was seen just once. The chain carries TRBV4-2 and TRBJ1-5; D possibly corresponds to TRBD1 (5 bases). The CDR3 is 15 residues long. The V and J ends lost 0 bases and 6 bases respectively, with 12 bases between them. The germline gives CDR1 LGHNA, CDR2 YNFKEQ. The CDR3 nucleotides read TGTGCCAGCAGCCAAGAAGAAGGGCAGGGTCAGCCCCAGCATTTT. Protein: CASSQEEGQGQPQHF.

The genes are TRBV5-4 and TRBJ2-7; 12 bases match TRBD1. CDR1 and CDR2 (germline): SGHNT, YYREEE (reference sequence). V lost 3 bases and J lost 7; bases outside the gene matches: 8. The CDR3 length is 15 residues. DNA of the CDR3: TGTGCCAGCAGCTACCGGGACAGGGGGCCGCGGGAGCAGTACTTC. It is translated as CASSYRDRGPREQYF.

The genes are TRBV9 and TRBJ2-2; TRBD2 aligns across 7 bases. The germline gives CDR1 SGDLS, CDR2 YYNGEE. The CDR3 is 19 residues long. Losses at the gene ends were 0 bases for V and 0 bases for J; bases not matched to a gene: 11. DNA for the CDR3: TGTGCCAGCAGCGTAGACGTGGTTGGGGGGAGGGCGAACACCGGGGAGCTGTTTTTT. Its translation: CASSVDVVGGRANTGELFF.

The chain is built from TRBV9 and TRBJ2-7; a weak D match, TRBD2 (6 bases). CDR3 length: 15 residues. V was cut by 0 bases and J by 0 bases, with 10 bases left in between. CDR1 is SGDLS and CDR2 is YYNGEE in the germline V gene. CDR3 DNA: TGTGCCAGCAGCGTAGGAGGAGGGGACTCCTACGAGCAGTACTTC. It specifies CASSVGGGDSYEQYF.

The chain has TRBV5-5 and TRBJ1-2, with 10 bases lining up with TRBD1. The CDR3 is 13 residues long. Germline assignment: CDR1 SGHKS and CDR2 YYEKEE (reference sequence). V was clipped by 4 bases and J by 6 bases; unmatched bases: 3. In nucleotides, the CDR3 is TGTGCCAGCAGCAGGGGGACAGGGGATGGCTACACCTTC. Translated: CASSRGTGDGYTF.

This chain connects TRBV28 to TRBJ1-1; perhaps TRBD1 as D (5 bases). The V end was cut by 2 bases, the J end by 0 bases, with 10 bases between. CDR3 size: 15 residues. The V gene's germline CDR1 is MDHEN and CDR2 SYDVKM. The CDR3 coding sequence is TGTGCCAGCAGTTTAGACAGAGGCATGAACACTGAAGCTTTCTTT. Amino acid sequence: CASSLDRGMNTEAFF.

J is TRBJ1-1 and V is TRBV3-1 (or the pseudogene TRBV3-2), with a possible D match to TRBD1 (6 bases). The CDR3 extends over 13 amino acids. Germline V gene sequence: CDR1 LGHDT, CDR2 YNNKEL (reference sequence). The V and J ends lost 1 base and 4 bases respectively, with 7 bases between them. CDR3 sequence reads: CASSQVGGTEAFF. The DNA of the CDR3 is TGTGCCAGCAGCCAAGTAGGGGGCACTGAAGCTTTCTTT.

Only a few counts were recorded for this clone. J is TRBJ2-7 and V is TRBV20-1, with D tentatively TRBD2 (6 bases). V shed 2 bases and J shed 7 bases, with 9 bases lying between them. The CDR3 extends over 11 amino acids. Per germline, CDR1 DFQATT and CDR2 SNEGSKA (reference sequence). The CDR3 DNA reads as TGCAGTGCTAGACTGGGGAGGGAGCAGTACTTC. Its protein is CSARLGREQYF.